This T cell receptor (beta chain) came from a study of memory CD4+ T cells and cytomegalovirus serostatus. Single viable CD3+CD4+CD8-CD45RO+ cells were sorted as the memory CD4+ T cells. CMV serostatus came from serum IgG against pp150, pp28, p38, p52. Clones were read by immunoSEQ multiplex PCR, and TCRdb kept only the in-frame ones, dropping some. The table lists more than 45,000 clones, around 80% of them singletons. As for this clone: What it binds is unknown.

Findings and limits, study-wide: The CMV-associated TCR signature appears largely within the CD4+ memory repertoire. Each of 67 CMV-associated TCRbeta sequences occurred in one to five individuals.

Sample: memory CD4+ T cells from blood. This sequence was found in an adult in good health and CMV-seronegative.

Here the CDR3 DNA reads TGCGCCAGCAGCTTGCGACCCGGGACAGCTGGTGAGCAGTACTTC. This translates into CASSLRPGTAGEQYF. This chain links TRBV5-1 with TRBJ2-7; 7 bases agree with TRBD1. CDR1 is SGHRS, CDR2 YFSETQ, per germline. The CDR3 has 15 residues. V gave up 1 base and J gave up 7 bases; unmatched junction bases: 11.